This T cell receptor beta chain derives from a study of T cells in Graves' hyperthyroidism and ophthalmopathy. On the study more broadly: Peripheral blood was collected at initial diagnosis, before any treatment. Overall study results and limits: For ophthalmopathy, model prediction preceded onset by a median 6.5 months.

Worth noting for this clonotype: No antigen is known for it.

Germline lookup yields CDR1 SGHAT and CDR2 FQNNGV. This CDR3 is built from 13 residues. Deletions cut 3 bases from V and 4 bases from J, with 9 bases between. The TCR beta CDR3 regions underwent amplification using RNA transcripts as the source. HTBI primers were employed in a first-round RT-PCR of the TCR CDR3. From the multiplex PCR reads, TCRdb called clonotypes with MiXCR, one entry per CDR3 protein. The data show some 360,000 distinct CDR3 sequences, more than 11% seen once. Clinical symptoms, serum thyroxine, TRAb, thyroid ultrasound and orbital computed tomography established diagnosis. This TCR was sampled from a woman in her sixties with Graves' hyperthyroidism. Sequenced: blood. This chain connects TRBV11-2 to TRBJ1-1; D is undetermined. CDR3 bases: TGTGCCAGCAGCTTGTCCTCGATCACTGAAGCTTTCTTT. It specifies CASSLSSITEAFF.